This T cell receptor beta chain comes out of a study of blood T cell repertoires in COVID-19. Study details: Italy, Spain and the United States were the sources of the convalescent and acute COVID-19 samples. T cells, B-cell-depleted T cells, or PBMCs provided the cDNA or gDNA that served as material.

Per germline, CDR1 SGHTS and CDR2 YDEGEE. The CDR3 has 15 amino acids. The V end was cut by 1 base, the J end by 8 bases, with 16 bases between. Original analysis: Researchers report that nucleated cell counts were estimated from reference gene primer amplification. Using immunoSEQ multiplex PCR, the repertoire was profiled, and TCRdb retains in-frame clones only, with some absent. V and J calls plus clone size are reproduced from that table; the DNA served to infer D and trimming. The sample shows more than 90,000 clones, approximately 86% of them seen only once. Specimen: peripheral blood. This sequence originates from a man in his forties or fifties with acute or convalescent COVID-19. The rearrangement links TRBV5-8 to TRBJ2-1, with D perhaps matching TRBD1 (6 bases). CDR3 sequence: CASSLQGKRMDEQFF. The CDR3 nucleotides read TGTGCCAGCAGCTTGCAGGGGAAAAGGATGGATGAGCAGTTCTTC.